These 20 T cell receptor beta chains originate from one sample sequenced in a study of OX40 agonist ivuxolimab in advanced cancers. Sequencing was performed with immunoSEQ multiplex PCR; in TCRdb, only in-frame clones are kept and a portion is missing. The data contain some 81,000 clones, about nine tenths of them singletons. The sample here was CD4+ or CD8+ T cells sorted from blood, taken in a trial of the OX40 agonist ivuxolimab. The receptors were sampled from an adult with an advanced solid tumor such as melanoma, head and neck, liver or kidney cancer.

This chain links TRBV19 with TRBJ1-5; D gene ambiguous. The CDR3 extends over 16 amino acids. Trimming removed 11 bases from V and 1 base from J, with 21 bases in between. CDR1 LNHDA and CDR2 SQIVND come from the germline V gene (reference sequence). CDR3 sequence (DNA): TGTGCCCCCCATTACCGGGAGGTGGTAAGCAATCAGCCCCAGCATTTT. Protein: CAPHYREVVSNQPQHF.

J is TRBJ2-1 and V is TRBV5-1, with 7 bases matching TRBD2. Germline V gene lookup returns CDR1 SGHRS and CDR2 YFSETQ. This CDR3 is 12 amino acids long. V trimming: 6 bases; J trimming: 6 bases; junction bases outside the gene matches: 3. The CDR3 coding sequence is TGCGCCAGCACGGGCGGGGGCAATGAGCAGTTCTTC. It translates to CASTGGGNEQFF.

This chain links TRBV6-5 with TRBJ2-7; the match to TRBD2 covers 9 bases. The CDR3 runs to 15 residues. V was pared by 8 bases and J by 3 bases, with 11 bases of the junction left unmatched. Germline V CDR1 and CDR2: MNHEY, SVGAGI. CDR3 coding DNA: TGTGCCAGCTTCGGATTAGCGGGAGTCAGCTACGAGCAGTACTTC. Its protein is CASFGLAGVSYEQYF.

J is TRBJ1-1 and V is TRBV23-1; D possibly corresponds to TRBD1 (5 bases). TRBV23-1 is annotated as an ORF whose role is uncertain. The CDR3 sequence is 11 residues long. Deletions cut 9 bases from V and 6 bases from J, with 11 bases between. For the CDR3, the DNA is TGCGCCAGATTACGACAGCCTGAAGCTTTCTTT. Its translation: CARLRQPEAFF.

The CDR3 protein is CATKMEGAETQYF. The CDR3 region has the DNA TGTGCCACCAAGATGGAGGGCGCGGAGACCCAGTACTTC. The rearrangement joins TRBV5-4 to TRBJ2-5; D possibly corresponds to TRBD2 (6 bases). Germline V CDR1 and CDR2: SGHNT, YYREEE (reference sequence). The CDR3 runs 13 residues. The V and J ends lost 9 bases and 5 bases respectively, with 17 bases between them.

V is TRBV7-2 and J is TRBJ1-3; TRBD1 might be the D (5 bases). Germline-derived CDR1 and CDR2 are SGHTA and FQGNSA. The germline V and J ends were trimmed by 3 bases and 2 bases, with 11 bases remaining between them. The CDR3 runs 15 residues. CDR3 amino acids: CASSLRGSTGNTIYF. For the CDR3, the DNA is TGTGCCAGCAGCTTGAGGGGCTCCACTGGAAACACCATATATTTT.

V gene TRBV27 combines with J gene TRBJ2-3; D possibly corresponds to TRBD1 (6 bases). With 8 bases removed from V and 5 bases from J, the gap between germline ends came to 20 bases. CDR1 and CDR2 (germline): MNHEY, SMNVEV (reference sequence). CDR3 length equals 15 residues. The CDR3 DNA reads as TGTGCCAGCTCTAAAGGGGGAATGGGGAGAGATACGCAGTATTTT. Amino acids: CASSKGGMGRDTQYF.

V gene TRBV28 combines with J gene TRBJ2-7, with 9 bases identical to TRBD2. Germline V lookup: CDR1 MDHEN, CDR2 SYDVKM. V trimming: 7 bases; J trimming: 3 bases; junction bases outside the gene matches: 16. The CDR3 totals 17 residues. For the CDR3, the DNA is TGTGCCAGCATCCCCCGGGCGGGAGGGCTTGGAGGCTACGAGCAGTACTTC. This encodes CASIPRAGGLGGYEQYF.

As DNA, the CDR3 is TGTGCCAGCAGGTATAATGAAAAACTGTTTTTT. It encodes CASRYNEKLFF. The V gene is TRBV28, the J gene TRBJ1-4; no definite D call. The CDR3 has 11 residues. V was trimmed by 6 bases and J by 4 bases, leaving 3 bases between them. Germline values: CDR1 MDHEN, CDR2 SYDVKM. Complete variable domain (other parts from reference TRBV28 and TRBJ1-4): DVKVTQSSRYLVKRTGEKVFLECVQDMDHENMFWYRQDPGLGLRLIYFSYDVKMKEKGDIPEGYSVSREKKERFSLILESASTNQTSMYLCASRYNEKLFFGSGTQLSVL.

This chain joins TRBV5-6 and TRBJ1-6; D is ambiguous. CDR3 size: 14 residues. Deletions cut 3 bases from V and 7 bases from J, with 11 bases between. Germline V gives CDR1 SGHDT, CDR2 YYEEEE. This CDR3 reads CASSSRATNSPLHF. The CDR3 nucleotides are TGTGCCAGCAGCTCGCGGGCCACAAATTCACCCCTCCACTTT.

A single count supports this clone. The chain carries TRBV28 and TRBJ1-2, with 11 bases lining up with TRBD1. This CDR3 is built from 17 residues. Losses at the gene ends were 4 bases for V and 5 bases for J; bases not matched to a gene: 12. CDR1 MDHEN and CDR2 SYDVKM come from the germline V gene. The CDR3 DNA follows: TGTGCCAGCAGTTCCCGGACAGGGGGCATGTTGGTTTATGGCTACACCTTC. The encoded protein is CASSSRTGGMLVYGYTF.

J is TRBJ2-2 and V is TRBV5-6; D gene ambiguous. V shed 4 bases and J shed 6 bases, with 10 bases lying between them. The germline V gene has CDR1 SGHDT and CDR2 YYEEEE. This CDR3 comprises 13 residues. CDR3 nucleotide sequence: TGTGCCAGCAGCCCCACCTTATCCGGGGAGCTGTTTTTT. Its translation is CASSPTLSGELFF. Full variable domain (remainder filled in from reference TRBV5-6 and TRBJ2-2): DAGVTQSPTHLIKTRGQQVTLRCSPKSGHDTVSWYQQALGQGPQFIFQYYEEEERQRGNFPDRFSGHQFPNYSSELNVNALLLGDSALYLCASSPTLSGELFFGEGSRLTVL.

V and J are TRBV6-1 and TRBJ2-1; 9 nucleotides align to TRBD1. The V gene's germline CDR1 is MNHNS and CDR2 SASEGT. The CDR3 is 15 residues long. Unmatched junction bases numbered 5, after V lost 5 bases and J lost 3 bases. The CDR3 region is CASSPDRGIYNEQFF. For the CDR3, the DNA is TGTGCCAGCAGTCCTGACAGGGGGATCTACAATGAGCAGTTCTTC.

The chain employs TRBV30 and TRBJ1-6, with a weak D call TRBD1 (6 bases). Germline-derived CDR1 and CDR2 are GTSNPN and SVGIG (reference sequence). The CDR3 sequence is 15 residues long. Trimming removed 2 bases at V and 4 bases at J, with 12 bases between. DNA of the CDR3: TGTGCCTGGAGTCTAGGGACAATTTATAATTCACCCCTCCACTTT. As protein: CAWSLGTIYNSPLHF.

The chain is built from TRBV5-1 and TRBJ2-7; TRBD1 matches at 9 bases. With 0 bases clipped from V and 3 bases from J, the junction kept 4 bases outside the gene matches. Germline V gene lookup returns CDR1 SGHRS and CDR2 YFSETQ. The CDR3 has 15 residues. In nucleotides, the CDR3 is TGCGCCAGCAGCTTGGCCCTGGACAGGGGCTACGAGCAGTACTTC. Translating gives CASSLALDRGYEQYF.

This clone was observed a few times. The chain has TRBV7-3 and TRBJ2-5; 8 nucleotides align to TRBD2. The CDR3 consists of 16 residues. Trimming cost V 5 bases and J 3 bases; bases outside gene matches: 11. The V gene's germline CDR1 is SGHTA and CDR2 FQGTGA. CDR3 sequence (DNA): TGTGCCAGCAGCGTCTCTAGGCGGGAGGTTGAAGAGACCCAGTACTTC. This translates into CASSVSRREVEETQYF.

The V call is TRBV19, the J call TRBJ1-1; TRBD1 matches at 8 bases. Germline CDR1 is LNHDA and CDR2 is SQIVND (reference sequence). This CDR3 contains 14 residues. The junction had 4 bases not matched to a gene; V was cut back by 2 bases and J by 5 bases. This chain's CDR3 is CASSIQGARTEAFF. The DNA for the CDR3 is TGTGCCAGTAGTATACAGGGGGCTAGGACTGAAGCTTTCTTT.

This clone was observed a single time. The gene calls are TRBV13 and TRBJ1-2; D is possibly TRBD1 (6 bases). CDR1 is PRHDT, CDR2 FYEKMQ, per germline (reference sequence). CDR3 size: 13 residues. The V gene lost 3 bases and the J gene lost 8 bases, with 13 bases spanning the gap. DNA of the CDR3: TGTGCCAGCAGCTTTGGCAGGGGAAGCGGCTACACCTTC. It encodes CASSFGRGSGYTF.

This chain links TRBV5-1 with TRBJ1-1, with no clear D. V was trimmed by 4 bases and J by 0 bases, leaving 10 bases between them. Germline V gene data show CDR1 as SGHRS and CDR2 as YFSETQ. This CDR3 comprises 14 residues. Here the CDR3 reads CASSGRSMNTEAFF. The CDR3 DNA reads as TGCGCCAGCAGCGGTCGGTCGATGAACACTGAAGCTTTCTTT. Looking up the rest from reference TRBV5-1 and TRBJ1-1 gives the full variable domain: KAGVTQTPRYLIKTRGQQVTLSCSPISGHRSVSWYQQTPGQGLQFLFEYFSETQRNKGNFPGRFSGRQFSNSRSEMNVSTLELGDSALYLCASSGRSMNTEAFFGQGTRLTVV.

The chain employs TRBV9 and TRBJ2-3; the match to TRBD1 covers 11 bases. The germline V gene encodes CDR1 SGDLS and CDR2 YYNGEE. J lost 8 bases, V lost 3 bases, and 8 bases had no gene match. This CDR3 is built from 15 residues. CDR3 loop: CASSGGTGGDGTQYF. The DNA of the CDR3 is TGTGCCAGCAGCGGTGGGACAGGGGGAGACGGTACGCAGTATTTT.